One sample yielded the 27 T cell receptor beta chains listed below, sequenced in a study of cytomegalovirus exposure and HLA in healthy donors. Primers included in the PCR were 60 Vbeta and 13 Jbeta primers. The data were produced by immunoSEQ multiplex PCR, yet TCRdb's version contains in-frame clones alone and is incomplete. The sample holds roughly 200,000 clones, just under 85% seen once. The sequencing input was PBMCs. These receptors all stem from a woman in her thirties or forties in good health and CMV-seronegative.

The J gene is TRBJ1-5, the V gene TRBV5-1, with D unclear. This CDR3 comprises 15 residues. V was trimmed by 6 bases and J by 6 bases, leaving 19 bases between them. Germline CDR1 SGHRS, CDR2 YFSETQ. The CDR3 loop reads CASTISPGGGQPQHF. The CDR3 DNA follows: TGCGCCAGCACAATCTCACCGGGTGGAGGTCAGCCCCAGCATTTT.

The CDR3 sequence is CASSLLSSGGAFLFF. As DNA, the CDR3 is TGTGCCAGCAGTTTGCTCTCTAGCGGGGGGGCTTTCTTGTTCTTC. V and J are TRBV28 and TRBJ2-1; 12 bases map to TRBD2. There are 15 residues in the CDR3. Germline V gene data show CDR1 as MDHEN and CDR2 as SYDVKM. Unmatched junction bases numbered 12, after V lost 3 bases and J lost 15 bases.

The rearrangement links TRBV7-9 to TRBJ2-2; D perhaps matches TRBD1 (5 bases). V shed 6 bases and J shed 3 bases, with 8 bases lying between them. In germline, CDR1 is SEHNR, CDR2 FQNEAQ (reference sequence). The CDR3 consists of 13 residues. The CDR3 is CASSSTDTGELFF. CDR3 DNA sequence: TGTGCCAGCAGTTCGACAGACACCGGGGAGCTGTTTTTT.

The rearrangement uses TRBV6-1 and TRBJ2-7, with 12 bases identical to TRBD1. The ends lost 6 bases at V and 7 bases at J; junction bases unmatched: 10. Germline CDR1 is MNHNS and CDR2 is SASEGT. The CDR3 covers 15 residues. This CDR3 is CASSEPGQGAGEQYF. In DNA, the CDR3 is TGTGCCAGCAGCGAACCGGGACAGGGGGCCGGGGAGCAGTACTTC.

The V call is TRBV7-2, the J call TRBJ2-5; no firm D call. The J call may be mistaken, given a closer DNA end match to TRBJ2-7. The CDR3 has 14 amino acids. The germline gives CDR1 SGHTA, CDR2 FQGNSA. The CDR3, as DNA: TGTGCCAGCAGCCCCGGGTCGAGGCGGTACGAGCAGTACTTC. The encoded protein is CASSPGSRRYEQYF.

This clone was detected only a few times. V usage is TRBV5-4 and J usage is TRBJ1-1, with 10 bases that match TRBD1. The CDR3 is made up of 14 amino acids. V shed 5 bases, J shed 10 bases, and the junction held 11 bases outside the gene matches. Germline V gene sequence: CDR1 SGHNT, CDR2 YYREEE (reference sequence). The CDR3 region is CASSVNGQGDLAFF. The CDR3 nucleotides read TGTGCCAGCAGTGTTAACGGACAGGGGGACTTAGCTTTCTTT.

This clone was counted between two and nine times. This chain joins TRBV7-2 and TRBJ1-2; 9 bases are a match to TRBD1. From germline, CDR1 is SGHTA and CDR2 FQGNSA. Germline trimming cut 4 bases from V and 4 bases from J; bases unmatched to any gene: 1. This CDR3 has 13 residues. CDR3 nucleotides: TGTGCCAGCAGCTCGGGACAGGGCTATGGCTACACCTTC. This encodes CASSSGQGYGYTF.

The V and J genes are TRBV11-3 and TRBJ1-2; weak D call: TRBD1 (6 bases). The V and J ends lost 5 bases and 8 bases respectively, with 18 bases between them. Germline assignment: CDR1 SGHNT and CDR2 YENEEA. This CDR3 spans 14 amino acids. The CDR3 DNA follows: TGTGCCAGCAGCATAATCGGACAGTATGAGGGCTACACCTTC. As protein: CASSIIGQYEGYTF.

This chain connects TRBV5-1 to TRBJ1-2; a possible D gene is TRBD1 (6 bases). There are 16 residues in the CDR3. CDR1 is SGHRS, CDR2 YFSETQ, per germline. V lost 4 bases and J lost 0, with 16 bases in between. In DNA form, the CDR3 reads TGCGCCAGCAGCCCTAGCCCGGACAGAGCTAACTATGGCTACACCTTC. This codes for CASSPSPDRANYGYTF.

CDR3 loop: CASSLGLADNEQFF. The CDR3 DNA follows: TGTGCCAGCAGTTTGGGACTAGCGGACAATGAGCAGTTCTTC. The J gene is TRBJ2-1, the V gene TRBV6-5; TRBD2 matches 11 bases. The length of the CDR3 is 14 residues. After removal of 4 bases from V and 5 bases from J, the junction contained 1 base not matched to a gene. Per germline, CDR1 MNHEY and CDR2 SVGAGI.

The rearrangement uses TRBV19 and TRBJ2-1; 9 bases map to TRBD1. The junction had 10 bases not matched to a gene; V was cut back by 4 bases and J by 9 bases. Germline V CDR1 and CDR2: LNHDA, SQIVND (reference sequence). This CDR3 has 15 residues. The CDR3 bases are TGTGCCAGTAGTAAAGGACGACAGGGGGGGTCTGAGCAGTTCTTC. It is translated as CASSKGRQGGSEQFF.

The rearrangement joins TRBV25-1 to TRBJ1-1; 8 bases are shared with TRBD1. Germline-derived CDR1 and CDR2 are MGHDK and SYGVNS. V lost 4 bases to trimming and J lost 1 base; unmatched junction nucleotides: 2. CDR3 length: 14 amino acids. The CDR3 DNA is TGTGCCAGCAGTGGAACAGGGGGGAACACTGAAGCTTTCTTT. As protein: CASSGTGGNTEAFF.

The chain is built from TRBV27 and TRBJ1-2, with a tentative D call TRBD1 (6 bases). CDR1 and CDR2 (germline): MNHEY, SMNVEV (reference sequence). This CDR3 region has 15 residues. With 4 bases removed from V and 6 bases from J, the gap between germline ends came to 18 bases. The CDR3 DNA sequence: TGTGCCAGCAGTTCCTGGGGGGGGCGCAGGGATGGCTACACCTTC. This encodes CASSSWGGRRDGYTF.

The rearrangement joins TRBV2 to TRBJ1-2, with 11 nucleotides matching TRBD1. The germline CDR1 and CDR2 sequences are SNHLY and FYNNEI. V shed 2 bases and J 5 bases; nucleotides not matched to a gene: 7. The CDR3 is made up of 16 amino acids. The chain's CDR3 is CASSEIGTGGGYGYTF. CDR3 DNA: TGTGCCAGCAGTGAAATTGGGACAGGGGGTGGGTATGGCTACACCTTC. Full variable domain (rest looked up from reference TRBV2 and TRBJ1-2): EPEVTQTPSHQVTQMGQEVILRCVPISNHLYFYWYRQILGQKVEFLVSFYNNEISEKSEIFDDQFSVERPDGSNFTLKIRSTKLEDSAMYFCASSEIGTGGGYGYTFGSGTRLTVV.

The chain links TRBV9 to TRBJ2-7, with 8 bases identical to TRBD2. The CDR3 is 14 amino acids. CDR1 SGDLS and CDR2 YYNGEE come from the germline V gene. Trimming removed 4 bases from V and 6 bases from J; junction bases left unmatched: 9. The CDR3 region has the DNA TGTGCCAGCAGCTTTAGCGGGGCCTCTTCCGAGCAGTACTTC. The encoded protein is CASSFSGASSEQYF. Full variable domain (rest looked up from reference TRBV9 and TRBJ2-7): DSGVTQTPKHLITATGQRVTLRCSPRSGDLSVYWYQQSLDQGLQFLIQYYNGEERAKGNILERFSAQQFPDLHSELNLSSLELGDSALYFCASSFSGASSEQYFGPGTRLTVT.

The CDR3 bases are TGTGCCAGCAGCTTACCCTGGCAGAACTCTGGAAACACCATATATTTT. Translating gives CASSLPWQNSGNTIYF. The genes are TRBV7-8 and TRBJ1-3; no clear D gene. Germline V gene data show CDR1 as SGHVS and CDR2 as FQNEAQ. V was clipped by 2 bases and J by 0 bases, with 11 bases between them. CDR3 length equals 16 residues.

The chain carries TRBV11-3 and TRBJ2-1, with TRBD2 matching 9 bases. The CDR3 is made up of 17 amino acids. V was clipped by 5 bases and J by 6 bases; unmatched bases: 14. CDR1 is SGHNT and CDR2 is YENEEA in the germline V gene. The CDR3 DNA follows: TGTGCCAGCAGCCCTGGAGGTAGCGGGAGCTCCCTCAATGAGCAGTTCTTC. Translated, it gives CASSPGGSGSSLNEQFF.

This chain connects TRBV7-2 to TRBJ1-1; 8 bases match TRBD1. The V and J ends lost 5 bases and 3 bases, in that order; junction bases with no gene match: 5. The germline V gene encodes CDR1 SGHTA and CDR2 FQGNSA. This CDR3 is 14 amino acids long. The CDR3 loop reads CASSPGDRHTEAFF. DNA of the CDR3: TGTGCCAGCAGCCCCGGGGACAGGCACACTGAAGCTTTCTTT.

This clone was counted between two and nine times. As DNA, the CDR3 is TGTGCCAGCAGCCCGGACAGGACTAACTATGGCTACACCTTC. Translated: CASSPDRTNYGYTF. This chain connects TRBV5-6 to TRBJ1-2; 7 bases match TRBD1. The CDR3 extends over 14 amino acids. Per germline, CDR1 SGHDT and CDR2 YYEEEE. The J segment lost 0 bases and the V segment lost 4 bases, leaving 3 bases of the junction unmatched.

This rearrangement joins TRBV28 to TRBJ1-1; tentatively, D is TRBD1 (6 bases). With 5 bases removed from V and 5 bases from J, the gap between germline ends came to 12 bases. Germline V gene data show CDR1 as MDHEN and CDR2 as SYDVKM. The CDR3 covers 13 residues. In DNA, the CDR3 is TGTGCCAGCAGTATTACAGGGTTAACTGAAGCTTTCTTT. Translated: CASSITGLTEAFF. Full variable domain (rest looked up from reference TRBV28 and TRBJ1-1): DVKVTQSSRYLVKRTGEKVFLECVQDMDHENMFWYRQDPGLGLRLIYFSYDVKMKEKGDIPEGYSVSREKKERFSLILESASTNQTSMYLCASSITGLTEAFFGQGTRLTVV.

The chain is built from TRBV6-5 and TRBJ1-2, with TRBD1 as a possible D gene (6 bases). Trimming removed 11 bases from V and 6 bases from J, with 19 bases in between. CDR1 and CDR2 (germline): MNHEY, SVGAGI. The CDR3 is 13 residues long. This CDR3 is CAAGAQGSDGYTF. In DNA, the CDR3 is TGTGCCGCGGGGGCTCAAGGAAGTGATGGCTACACCTTC.

The gene calls are TRBV6-1 and TRBJ1-5; 8 bases map to TRBD1. Germline CDR1 and CDR2: MNHNS and SASEGT. CDR3 length: 14 residues. The trim removed 6 bases at V and 6 bases at J, leaving 7 bases unmatched. The DNA of the CDR3 is TGTGCCAGCAGCGTGGACAGGGAGGGTCAGCCCCAGCATTTT. Translation: CASSVDREGQPQHF.

The chain has TRBV2 and TRBJ2-2, with 10 bases aligning to TRBD2. The J segment lost 7 bases and the V segment lost 4 bases, leaving 6 bases of the junction unmatched. CDR1 and CDR2 from the germline V gene are SNHLY and FYNNEI. This CDR3 has 15 amino acids. CDR3 in amino acids: CASSAGSGGFGELFF. DNA for the CDR3: TGTGCCAGCAGTGCGGGTAGCGGGGGGTTCGGGGAGCTGTTTTTT.

The chain joins TRBV11-1 to TRBJ1-6; D gene unclear. Trimming took 2 bases from V and 9 from J, leaving 11 bases between them. CDR3 length equals 14 residues. Germline V CDR1 and CDR2: SGHAT, FQDESV (reference sequence). CDR3 in amino acids: CASSLSQRLSPLHF. In DNA form, the CDR3 reads TGTGCCAGCAGCTTATCCCAGCGTCTTTCACCCCTCCACTTT.

The chain combines TRBV7-2 with TRBJ1-5; D perhaps matches TRBD1 (5 bases). Trimming took off 10 bases at V and 3 bases at J, with 10 bases between the two ends. This CDR3 comprises 12 residues. Germline V gene data show CDR1 as SGHTA and CDR2 as FQGNSA. CDR3 sequence: CAIGGTNQPQHF. In DNA, the CDR3 is TGTGCCATCGGGGGGACCAATCAGCCCCAGCATTTT. Drawing the rest from reference TRBV7-2 and TRBJ1-5, the complete variable domain is GAGVSQSPSNKVTEKGKDVELRCDPISGHTALYWYRQSLGQGLEFLIYFQGNSAPDKSGLPSDRFSAERTGGSVSTLTIQRTQQEDSAVYLCAIGGTNQPQHFGDGTRLSIL.

The chain links TRBV7-2 to TRBJ2-1; 7 nucleotides line up with TRBD1. Germline-derived CDR1 and CDR2 are SGHTA and FQGNSA. The ends lost 1 base at V and 8 bases at J; junction bases unmatched: 2. This CDR3 is 13 amino acids long. CDR3 loop: CASSLGQGDEQFF. For the CDR3, the DNA is TGTGCCAGCAGCTTAGGACAGGGAGATGAGCAGTTCTTC.

The genes are TRBV5-1 and TRBJ2-6; 7 bases fit TRBD1. With V trimmed by 3 bases and J by 1 base, 4 bases remained unmatched. Germline values: CDR1 SGHRS, CDR2 YFSETQ. The CDR3 consists of 16 residues. CDR3 in DNA: TGCGCCAGCAGCTCCCCGACAGGGTCTGGGGCCAACGTCCTGACTTTC. Its translation: CASSSPTGSGANVLTF.